This is a list of T cell receptor beta chains from one sample in a study of T cell responses to AZD1222 COVID-19 vaccine. Repertoires were generated with immunoSEQ multiplex PCR, while TCRdb's copy carries only in-frame clones and drops some. The repertoire has roughly 50,000 clones, approximately 91% of them found once; the top ten carry roughly 5.2%. The sample consisted of peripheral blood, taken 28 days after the second AZD1222 dose. Receptors originate from an adult who received the AZD1222 COVID-19 vaccine. Each CDR3 is given with its conserved first and last residue. Each record gives: V gene, clone size, D gene, J gene, CDR3 protein, CDR3 DNA. A D gene is named only where the DNA matches it firmly. Part of the rows lack a size; the others show once, few, many or a class for expanded clones.

TRBV3-1/TRBV3-2	once	-	TRBJ1-2	CASSQEYTNYGYTF	TGTGCCAGCAGCCAAGAGTACACTAACTATGGCTACACCTTC
TRBV9	-	-	TRBJ1-5	CASSGSGGQPQHF	TGTGCCAGCAGCGGATCCGGTGGTCAGCCCCAGCATTTT
TRBV4-3	-	TRBD1	TRBJ2-3	CASSGTGELTDTQYF	TGCGCCAGCAGCGGAACAGGGGAGTTGACAGATACGCAGTATTTT
TRBV5-1	-	-	TRBJ2-1	CASSWAGFEQFF	TGCGCCAGCAGCTGGGCAGGGTTTGAGCAGTTCTTC
TRBV5-1	-	TRBD2	TRBJ2-3	CASSLESSGGYTDTQYF	TGCGCCAGCAGCTTGGAGTCTAGCGGGGGCTACACAGATACGCAGTATTTT
TRBV7-3	-	TRBD1	TRBJ1-1	CASSLQGQGAEAFF	TGTGCCAGCAGCTTACAGGGACAGGGGGCTGAAGCTTTCTTT
TRBV10-3	-	TRBD1	TRBJ1-1	CAISEGQGVGAFF	TGTGCCATCAGTGAGGGACAGGGGGTCGGAGCTTTCTTT
TRBV19	once	-	TRBJ2-7	CASSPGHRREQYF	TGTGCCAGTAGTCCAGGTCACCGACGCGAGCAGTACTTC
TRBV5-4	-	-	TRBJ2-3	CASSSERARTDTQYF	TGTGCCAGCAGCTCGGAGAGGGCCAGGACAGATACGCAGTATTTT
TRBV28	-	-	TRBJ1-5	CASGDSSQPQHF	TGTGCCAGCGGGGATAGTAGTCAGCCCCAGCATTTT
TRBV29-1	-	TRBD2	TRBJ2-5	CSVAPGTSGGETQYF	TGCAGCGTGGCTCCCGGGACTAGCGGGGGCGAGACCCAGTACTTC
TRBV6-1	-	-	TRBJ1-3	CASSEQQASGNTIYF	TGTGCCAGCAGTGAACAGCAAGCCTCTGGAAACACCATATATTTT
TRBV5-1	-	TRBD1	TRBJ1-2	CASSLVTGAGYGYTF	TGCGCCAGCAGCTTGGTAACAGGGGCTGGGTATGGCTACACCTTC
TRBV7-9	-	TRBD2	TRBJ2-1	CASSLFTSGNEQFF	TGTGCCAGCAGCTTATTTACTAGCGGCAATGAGCAGTTCTTC
TRBV27	-	-	TRBJ2-7	CASSPIPSGAHEQYF	TGTGCCAGCAGTCCCATCCCCTCAGGGGCTCACGAGCAGTACTTC
TRBV6-5	-	TRBD2	TRBJ2-7	CASGTSGGVSYEQYF	TGTGCCAGCGGGACTAGCGGGGGGGTCTCCTACGAGCAGTACTTC
TRBV28	-	TRBD2	TRBJ2-1	CASSLAGGPYNEQFF	TGTGCCAGCAGCCTAGCGGGAGGCCCCTACAATGAGCAGTTCTTC
TRBV4-1	-	-	TRBJ2-5	CASSQPGLERKTQYF	TGCGCCAGCAGCCAACCGGGACTGGAGAGGAAGACCCAGTACTTC
TRBV11-2	-	TRBD1	TRBJ2-6	CASSKTGAGANVLTF	TGTGCCAGCAGCAAGACAGGGGCTGGGGCCAACGTCCTGACTTTC
TRBV6-6	-	-	TRBJ1-1	CASSPGRLTEAFF	TGTGCCAGCAGCCCAGGGAGACTCACTGAAGCTTTCTTT
TRBV11-2	-	TRBD1	TRBJ2-7	CASSARQGRRSYEQYF	TGTGCCAGCAGCGCCCGACAGGGTCGCAGGTCCTACGAGCAGTACTTC
TRBV7-8	-	-	TRBJ1-5	CASSRPGGRASGNQPQHF	TGTGCCAGCAGCCGTCCCGGGGGAAGGGCTTCCGGCAATCAGCCCCAGCATTTT
TRBV29-1	few	-	TRBJ2-7	CSVEFVGGRPYEQYF	TGCAGCGTTGAATTTGTCGGGGGTAGGCCCTACGAGCAGTACTTC
TRBV14	-	-	TRBJ2-2	CASSQVSGELFF	TGTGCCAGCAGCCAAGTATCTGGGGAGCTGTTTTTT
TRBV4-2	-	-	TRBJ2-1	CASSQGQVYEQFF	TGTGCCAGCAGCCAAGGACAGGTTTATGAGCAGTTCTTC
TRBV27	-	-	TRBJ1-2	CASSRLGGAGGYTF	TGTGCCAGCAGCCGGTTGGGGGGGGCAGGTGGCTACACCTTC
TRBV12-3/TRBV12-4	few	-	TRBJ1-1	CASSLIQTTEAFF	TGTGCCAGCAGTTTAATTCAGACCACTGAAGCTTTCTTT
TRBV20-1	-	TRBD1	TRBJ1-4	CSASPTGWNEKLFF	TGCAGTGCTAGTCCGACAGGGTGGAATGAAAAACTGTTTTTT
TRBV28	-	TRBD2	TRBJ2-1	CASSFLAGSPDDEQFF	TGTGCCAGCAGTTTTCTAGCGGGATCGCCGGACGATGAGCAGTTCTTC
TRBV7-2	-	-	TRBJ2-5	CASSQTGQETQYF	TGTGCCAGCAGCCAGACAGGTCAAGAGACCCAGTACTTC
TRBV3-1/TRBV3-2	-	-	TRBJ2-7	CASSQDTSSYEQYF	TGTGCCAGCAGCCAAGATACCAGCTCCTACGAGCAGTACTTC
TRBV5-1	-	-	TRBJ2-3	CASSLVSGSDTQYF	TGCGCCAGCAGCTTGGTAAGCGGTTCAGATACGCAGTATTTT
TRBV4-1	-	TRBD2	TRBJ2-4	CASSQGTSGAFGRAKNIQYF	TGCGCCAGCAGCCAAGGGACTAGCGGGGCCTTCGGGCGGGCCAAAAACATTCAGTACTTC
TRBV6-4	-	-	TRBJ2-2	CASSDGGNTGELFF	TGTGCCAGCAGTGACGGGGGGAACACCGGGGAGCTGTTTTTT
TRBV5-1	-	TRBD1	TRBJ1-6	CASSLGPQGPGSYNSPLHF	TGCGCCAGCAGCTTGGGGCCACAGGGGCCTGGCTCCTATAATTCACCCCTCCACTTT
TRBV5-4	-	-	TRBJ2-1	CASSSPLSNEQFF	TGTGCCAGCAGCTCCCCTCTGAGCAATGAGCAGTTCTTC
TRBV20-1	-	-	TRBJ2-7	CSAPDSYEQYF	TGCAGTGCTCCGGACAGTTACGAGCAGTACTTC
TRBV6-1	-	-	TRBJ1-2	CASREVLPLSGYTF	TGTGCCAGCAGAGAAGTATTACCGTTGAGTGGCTACACCTTC
TRBV12-5	once	-	TRBJ1-1	CASGLGSRMNTEAFF	TGTGCTAGTGGTTTGGGGAGTAGGATGAACACTGAAGCTTTCTTT
TRBV6-5	-	-	TRBJ2-7	CASSLTQYEQYF	TGTGCCAGCAGCCTTACCCAATACGAGCAGTACTTC
TRBV30	-	-	TRBJ1-1	CAPRVRAARVGAFF	TGTGCCCCCCGTGTCAGGGCCGCCCGTGTTGGGGCTTTCTTT
TRBV3-1/TRBV3-2	-	TRBD1	TRBJ1-1	CASRQGQMNTEAFF	TGTGCCAGCAGACAGGGACAGATGAACACTGAAGCTTTCTTT